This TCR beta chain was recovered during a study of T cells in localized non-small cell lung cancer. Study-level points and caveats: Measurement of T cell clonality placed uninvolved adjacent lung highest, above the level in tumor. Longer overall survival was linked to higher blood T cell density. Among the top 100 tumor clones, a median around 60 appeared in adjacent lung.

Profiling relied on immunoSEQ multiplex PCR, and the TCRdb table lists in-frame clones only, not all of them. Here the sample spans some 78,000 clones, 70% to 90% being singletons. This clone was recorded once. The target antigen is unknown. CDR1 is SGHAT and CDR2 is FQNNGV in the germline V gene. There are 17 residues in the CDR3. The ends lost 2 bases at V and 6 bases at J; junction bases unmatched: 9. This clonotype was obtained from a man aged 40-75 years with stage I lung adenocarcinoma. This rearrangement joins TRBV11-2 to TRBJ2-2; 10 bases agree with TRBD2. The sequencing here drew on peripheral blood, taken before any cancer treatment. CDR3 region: CASSLWSSSGSSGELFF. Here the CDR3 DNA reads TGTGCCAGCAGCTTATGGTCGTCTAGCGGGAGCTCCGGGGAGCTGTTTTTT.